This TCR beta chain originates from a study of T cell repertoires in cytomegalovirus infection. Study in general: Both recently identified HLA-C-restricted and well-studied HLA-B-restricted CMV epitopes were used in the study. General study findings and limits: Accumulated public TCR beta family frequency recognized individuals carrying CMV together with the relevant HLA. The ex vivo response showed dominance by HLA-C-restricted CMV-specific TCR beta clonotypes.

TCRdb redid the calling of the reads with MiXCR, one entry per CDR3 protein. Of roughly 920,000 distinct CDR3 sequences detected, roughly 31% appear once; the ten largest clones hold about 14%. About this clonotype itself: Its antigen is not known.

Trimming removed 4 bases at V and 0 bases at J, with 6 bases between. The CDR3 has 13 amino acids. CDR1 is ENHRY and CDR2 is SYGVKD in the germline V gene. Sequencing used cultured CD8+ T cells from PBMCs, obtained from culture after CMV antigen stimulation. The chain has TRBV10-3 and TRBJ1-1; D is unresolved. This TCR derives from a human donor in good health (CMV status not recorded). Some clones in this sample may be carry-over from other donors' samples. CDR3 amino acids: CAISVQMNTEAFF. The CDR3 DNA reads as TGTGCCATCAGTGTGCAGATGAACACTGAAGCTTTCTTT.